The T cell receptor (beta chain) described here comes from a study of shared clonotypes between healthy human individuals. The method was immunoSEQ multiplex PCR; TCRdb's version includes in-frame clones alone and lacks a portion of them. Of around 1 million clones listed, around 80% were seen once; the top ten hold around 1.5%. This CDR3 spans 13 amino acids. V was shortened by 4 bases and J by 4 bases, with 10 bases between the two germline ends. CDR1 is SGHNT and CDR2 is YYREEE in the germline V gene (reference sequence). The clonotype comes from a man between 18 and 29 years old in good health. The chain carries TRBV5-4 and TRBJ2-3; possible D gene TRBD1, 5 bases. The sequencing sample was made of memory CD4+ T cells sorted from blood. Subset in this sample: CD45RA-negative fraction. The chain's CDR3 is CASSPQGPDTQYF. The CDR3 region has the DNA TGTGCCAGCAGCCCCCAGGGTCCAGATACGCAGTATTTT.